This passage covers 27 T cell receptor beta chains from one sample sequenced in a study of cytomegalovirus exposure and HLA in healthy donors. It was with 60 Vbeta and 13 Jbeta primers that the PCR ran. Profiling relied on immunoSEQ multiplex PCR, and the TCRdb table lists in-frame clones only, not all of them. Seen here are under 200,000 clones, 75% to 85% observed once, and the top ten hold 0.65% to 0.85%. Source material: PBMCs. The receptors derive from a female donor in good health and CMV-seronegative.

This clone was picked up one time. The chain recombines TRBV6-6 with TRBJ1-1; D might be TRBD1 (5 bases). CDR1 and CDR2 (germline): MNHNY, SVGAGI (reference sequence). CDR3 length: 16 residues. The V gene lost 2 bases and the J gene lost 1 base, with 14 bases spanning the gap. The CDR3 nucleotides are TGTGCCAGCAGTTACAGGCGGGGACTGAAGAACACTGAAGCTTTCTTT. This translates into CASSYRRGLKNTEAFF.

V is TRBV4-3 and J is TRBJ2-5, with 11 bases lining up with TRBD2. With V trimmed by 3 bases and J by 4 bases, 10 bases remained unmatched. The CDR3 totals 17 residues. The germline V gene has CDR1 LGHNA and CDR2 YSLEER. The CDR3: CASSQDRSLAGGETQYF. The CDR3 coding sequence is TGCGCCAGCAGCCAGGATCGTAGCCTAGCGGGAGGAGAGACCCAGTACTTC.

V and J are TRBV18 and TRBJ2-3; a possible D gene is TRBD2 (5 bases). The CDR3 extends over 14 amino acids. V lost 2 bases and J 1 base, leaving 7 bases between the germline ends. Germline loops: CDR1 KGHSH, CDR2 LQKENI. CDR3 sequence reads: CASSPGGRTDTQYF. In DNA, the CDR3 is TGTGCCAGCTCACCAGGCGGGCGCACAGATACGCAGTATTTT.

V and J are TRBV7-2 and TRBJ2-3; D possibly corresponds to TRBD2 (5 bases). The CDR3 loop spans 17 amino acids. V was trimmed by 1 base and J by 5 bases, leaving 19 bases between them. CDR1 is SGHTA and CDR2 is FQGNSA in the germline V gene. CDR3 sequence (DNA): TGTGCCAGCAGCTTAGGGTCCAGCGGCAGAGGCGGAGATACGCAGTATTTT. Its protein product is CASSLGSSGRGGDTQYF.

On this clone: The same CDR3 can be traced to other DNA sequences in this sample. The V gene is TRBV6-5, the J gene TRBJ2-3; TRBD2 agrees at 13 bases. The germline V gene has CDR1 MNHEY and CDR2 SVGAGI. The CDR3 has 15 residues. V lost 6 bases, J lost 3 bases, and 3 bases stayed unmatched. The CDR3 nucleotides are TGTGCCAGCAGAGGGGGACTAGCGGGAACAGATACGCAGTATTTT. Residues: CASRGGLAGTDTQYF.

The gene calls are TRBV5-1 and TRBJ2-3; D remains unclear. Germline CDR1 and CDR2: SGHRS and YFSETQ. This CDR3 has 13 residues. Trimming pared 1 base from V and 4 bases from J, leaving 7 bases between. CDR3: CASSLLLSDTQYF. In DNA form, the CDR3 reads TGCGCCAGCAGCTTGCTCCTCTCAGATACGCAGTATTTT.

V and J are TRBV6-7 and TRBJ1-3; D remains ambiguous. TRBV6-7 is labeled an ORF, and its function is uncertain. Trimming stripped 7 bases from V and 8 bases from J, with 18 bases between. This CDR3 comprises 14 residues. The DNA for the CDR3 is TGTGCCAGCACCACCGGGGTGGACGGGGACACCATATATTTT. Translating it yields CASTTGVDGDTIYF.

This sequence joins TRBV9 and TRBJ2-3; 8 positions match TRBD2. The CDR3 extends over 15 amino acids. CDR1 SGDLS and CDR2 YYNGEE come from the germline V gene. Unmatched junction bases numbered 8, after V lost 2 bases and J lost 6 bases. The CDR3 coding sequence is TGTGCCAGCAGCGTTCTAGCGGGTTTGGCGGATACGCAGTATTTT. This translates into CASSVLAGLADTQYF.

This clone has only a few counts. The chain uses TRBV7-8 and TRBJ2-1, with 7 positions matching TRBD1. Trimming at V came to 2 bases and at J to 3 bases, leaving 7 bases not matched to a gene. CDR3 length: 16 residues. Germline loops: CDR1 SGHVS, CDR2 FQNEAQ. The CDR3 region has the DNA TGTGCCAGCAGCTTATTTACAGGGGTAGTCTACAATGAGCAGTTCTTC. It specifies CASSLFTGVVYNEQFF.

For the CDR3, the DNA is TGTGCCAGCAGTGGTGTAGGGGGCTACGGAAACTATGGCTACACCTTC. It codes for CASSGVGGYGNYGYTF. The V gene is TRBV6-1, the J gene TRBJ1-2, with TRBD1 matching 7 bases. This CDR3 is built from 16 residues. Germline CDR1 reads MNHNS; CDR2 reads SASEGT. The V gene end was trimmed by 4 bases and the J gene end by 2 bases; junction bases not matched to a gene: 10.

The chain employs TRBV15 and TRBJ1-2, with D possibly TRBD1 on 6 matching bases. V lost 4 bases and J 4 bases, leaving 19 bases between the germline ends. The CDR3 is made up of 16 amino acids. Germline CDR1 is LNHNV and CDR2 is YYDKDF (reference sequence). In DNA form, the CDR3 reads TGTGCCACCAGCAAACTAGGACAGCTTCCGTCCTATGGCTACACCTTC. It yields the protein CATSKLGQLPSYGYTF.

The rearrangement joins TRBV10-3 to TRBJ2-1; D unclear. This CDR3 is 14 amino acids long. Germline CDR1 ENHRY, CDR2 SYGVKD. The ends were cut back, 2 bases at V and 6 bases at J, with 11 bases in the middle. The CDR3 DNA is TGTGCCATCAGTGAGACAGCTCCCCGCAATGAGCAGTTCTTC. It codes for CAISETAPRNEQFF.

The rearrangement joins TRBV6-5 to TRBJ1-2, with TRBD1 matching over 8 bases. Germline trimming cut 5 bases from V and 9 bases from J; bases unmatched to any gene: 5. The CDR3 consists of 12 residues. Germline assignment: CDR1 MNHEY and CDR2 SVGAGI. The CDR3 DNA reads as TGTGCCAGCAGTGACGACAGGGGATGCTACACCTTC. Translated, it gives CASSDDRGCYTF.

This chain links TRBV19 with TRBJ2-6; D might be TRBD2 (6 bases). This CDR3 has 14 residues. Germline values: CDR1 LNHDA, CDR2 SQIVND (reference sequence). V lost 8 bases and J lost 5, with 13 bases in between. The CDR3 DNA sequence: TGTGCCAGTTACGGAGGGGCCTGGGCCAACGTCCTGACTTTC. This translates into CASYGGAWANVLTF. Combining the CDR3 with reference TRBV19 and TRBJ2-6 gives the whole variable domain DGGITQSPKYLFRKEGQNVTLSCEQNLNHDAMYWYRQDPGQGLRLIYYSQIVNDFQKGDIAEGYSVSREKKESFPLTVTSAQKNPTAFYLCASYGGAWANVLTFGAGSRLTVL.

The chain employs TRBV10-3 and TRBJ2-3; the match to TRBD1 covers 8 bases. After removal of 3 bases from V and 4 bases from J, the junction contained 6 bases not matched to a gene. The CDR3 has 15 amino acids. Germline values: CDR1 ENHRY, CDR2 SYGVKD. CDR3 loop: CAISDSGTGADTQYF. Here the CDR3 DNA reads TGTGCCATCAGTGACTCCGGGACAGGAGCAGATACGCAGTATTTT.

DNA for the CDR3: TGTGCCAGCAGCACAAAAAAATCCCCTAGGGGGAGCACTGAAGCTTTCTTT. This encodes CASSTKKSPRGSTEAFF. The chain carries TRBV21-1 and TRBJ1-1; the D call of TRBD1 is as the table states it, not checked on the DNA. TRBV21-1 is described as a pseudogene. This CDR3 contains 17 residues.

In its sample, this clone was seen a few times. The chain has TRBV27 and TRBJ1-1; possible D gene TRBD1, 5 bases. With 7 bases removed from V and 1 base from J, the gap between germline ends came to 19 bases. The CDR3 runs 16 residues. CDR1 MNHEY and CDR2 SMNVEV come from the germline V gene (reference sequence). The CDR3 region is CASTSRGGGRNTEAFF. CDR3 in DNA: TGTGCCAGCACTTCTCGGGGGGGAGGTAGGAACACTGAAGCTTTCTTT.

J is TRBJ2-5 and V is TRBV25-1; 8 bases fit TRBD1. V lost 3 bases to trimming and J lost 5 bases; unmatched junction nucleotides: 5. Germline loops: CDR1 MGHDK, CDR2 SYGVNS. There are 14 residues in the CDR3. The CDR3 is CASSDPSGGETQYF. For the CDR3, the DNA is TGTGCCAGCAGTGACCCTTCAGGGGGCGAGACCCAGTACTTC.

This clone was found once. V usage is TRBV7-9 and J usage is TRBJ1-4, with D perhaps TRBD1 (6 bases). Germline V gene lookup returns CDR1 SEHNR and CDR2 FQNEAQ (reference sequence). This CDR3 contains 14 residues. The V end was cut by 5 bases, the J end by 8 bases, with 15 bases between. The CDR3 loop reads CASSPTGYSEKLFF. In nucleotides, the CDR3 is TGTGCCAGCAGCCCGACAGGATACTCGGAAAAACTGTTTTTT.

The table lists this clone with a count of one. The junction does not match germline at one end; this may be a read error. The chain has TRBV20-1 and TRBJ2-7; 7 bases fit TRBD2. The CDR3 sequence is 11 residues long. Germline V gene data show CDR1 as DFQATT and CDR2 as SNEGSKA (reference sequence). The CDR3 nucleotides read TGCAGTGCTAGAGCCACAGCGGGGTCAGACTTC. Translation: CSARATAGSDF.

This chain links TRBV30 with TRBJ1-5; 8 bases match TRBD1. The germline V gene has CDR1 GTSNPN and CDR2 SVGIG (reference sequence). The CDR3 loop spans 15 amino acids. The V segment lost 0 bases and the J segment 2 bases; nucleotides outside the gene matches: 3. CDR3 loop: CAWSVQGQGNQPQHF. CDR3 nucleotides: TGTGCCTGGAGTGTACAGGGACAGGGCAATCAGCCCCAGCATTTT.

The rearrangement links TRBV28 to TRBJ1-6, with D possibly being TRBD1 (6 bases). The CDR3 is 17 residues long. Germline values: CDR1 MDHEN, CDR2 SYDVKM. Trimming took 2 bases from V and 7 from J, leaving 18 bases between them. The CDR3 loop reads CASSLDLGQLPNSPLHF. CDR3 nucleotide sequence: TGTGCCAGCAGTTTAGACCTCGGACAGCTGCCAAATTCACCCCTCCACTTT.

The chain employs TRBV13 and TRBJ1-1; 7 nucleotides align to TRBD1. Trimming cost V 5 bases and J 4 bases; bases outside gene matches: 16. The CDR3 is made up of 17 amino acids. Looked up from germline, CDR1 is PRHDT and CDR2 is FYEKMQ (reference sequence). This CDR3 is CASSALQGSAGITEAFF. The CDR3 nucleotides read TGTGCCAGCAGCGCCTTACAGGGGTCCGCAGGTATCACTGAAGCTTTCTTT. Full variable domain (outside the CDR3, taken from reference TRBV13 and TRBJ1-1): AAGVIQSPRHLIKEKRETATLKCYPIPRHDTVYWYQQGPGQDPQFLISFYEKMQSDKGSIPDRFSAQQFSDYHSELNMSSLELGDSALYFCASSALQGSAGITEAFFGQGTRLTVV.

This chain joins TRBV7-3 and TRBJ1-2, with 9 bases lining up with TRBD1. V shed 5 bases, J shed 8 bases, and the junction held 9 bases outside the gene matches. CDR1 is SGHTA and CDR2 is FQGTGA in the germline V gene. The CDR3 has 14 amino acids. The CDR3 DNA reads TGTGCCAGCAGCGAGCCCGGGACAGGGAGCGGCTACACCTTC. Its translation: CASSEPGTGSGYTF.

The rearrangement links TRBV19 to TRBJ1-2; TRBD1 aligns across 8 bases. After removal of 3 bases from V and 7 bases from J, the junction contained 10 bases not matched to a gene. The CDR3 contains 15 residues. Germline V CDR1 and CDR2: LNHDA, SQIVND (reference sequence). The CDR3 nucleotides are TGTGCCAGTAGTATCTTGGGACAGGAGTCTCGTGGCTACACCTTC. Amino acids: CASSILGQESRGYTF.

The chain couples TRBV4-3 to TRBJ1-1, with 7 bases that match TRBD1. The J segment lost 4 bases and the V segment lost 0 bases, leaving 11 bases of the junction unmatched. There are 17 residues in the CDR3. Germline lookup yields CDR1 LGHNA and CDR2 YSLEER. The CDR3, as DNA: TGCGCCAGCAGCCAAGATGCGACAGGGAGTCCTGGCACTGAAGCTTTCTTT. It codes for CASSQDATGSPGTEAFF.

The chain recombines TRBV7-9 with TRBJ2-7, with TRBD1 matching 7 bases. This CDR3 contains 14 residues. The V and J ends lost 6 bases and 7 bases, in that order; junction bases with no gene match: 12. Germline CDR1 reads SEHNR; CDR2 reads FQNEAQ (reference sequence). CDR3 sequence: CASSHALQGQEQYF. The CDR3, as DNA: TGTGCCAGCAGTCACGCCCTACAGGGGCAGGAGCAGTACTTC.